This entry features one T cell receptor (beta chain) sequence. The antigen remains unidentified. The entry originates in a study of a mutant IDH1 vaccine in newly diagnosed glioma. The time point denotes: week 47, end of study. The study gave 300 ug of mutant IDH1 20-mer peptide per vaccine dose, with topical imiquimod. This CDR3 has 13 amino acids. The germline gives CDR1 MNHEY, CDR2 SMNVEV (reference sequence). Trimming removed 5 bases from V and 6 bases from J, with 14 bases in between. Data came from immunoSEQ multiplex PCR; TCRdb stores just in-frame clones and leaves some out. The sample lists around 23,000 clones, around 82% seen once, with about 2.7% in the top ten.

The sample here was PBMCs, taken from a glioma patient whose treatment included an IDH1 peptide vaccine. This receptor was identified in a man aged 35-49 years with glioma. The gene calls are TRBV27 and TRBJ2-7, with a tentative D call TRBD2 (6 bases). The CDR3 coding sequence is TGTGCCAGCAGTGCGGGCGCGGGAAGCGAGCAGTACTTC. Its protein product is CASSAGAGSEQYF.